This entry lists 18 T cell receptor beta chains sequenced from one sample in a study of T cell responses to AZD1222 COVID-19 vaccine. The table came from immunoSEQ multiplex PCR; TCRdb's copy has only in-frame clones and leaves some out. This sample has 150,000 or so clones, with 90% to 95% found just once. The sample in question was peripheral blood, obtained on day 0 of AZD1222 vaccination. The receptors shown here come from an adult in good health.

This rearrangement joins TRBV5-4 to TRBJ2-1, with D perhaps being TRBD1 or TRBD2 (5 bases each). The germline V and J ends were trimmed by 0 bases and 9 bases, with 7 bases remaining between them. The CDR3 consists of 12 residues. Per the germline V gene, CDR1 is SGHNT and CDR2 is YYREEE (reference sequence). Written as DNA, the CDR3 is TGTGCCAGCAGCTTGGCTGGGGGTGAGCAGTTCTTC. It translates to CASSLAGGEQFF.

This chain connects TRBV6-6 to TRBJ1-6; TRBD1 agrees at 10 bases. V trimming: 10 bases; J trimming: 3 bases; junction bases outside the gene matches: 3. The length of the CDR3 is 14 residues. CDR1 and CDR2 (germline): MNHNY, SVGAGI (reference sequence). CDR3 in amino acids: CATRTGGYNSPLHF. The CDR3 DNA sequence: TGTGCCACGCGGACAGGGGGCTATAATTCACCCCTCCACTTT.

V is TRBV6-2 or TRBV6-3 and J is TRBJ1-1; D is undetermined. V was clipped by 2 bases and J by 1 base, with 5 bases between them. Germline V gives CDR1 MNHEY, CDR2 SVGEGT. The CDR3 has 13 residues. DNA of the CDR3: TGTGCCAGCAGTTACGAGGGGAACACTGAAGCTTTCTTT. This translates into CASSYEGNTEAFF.

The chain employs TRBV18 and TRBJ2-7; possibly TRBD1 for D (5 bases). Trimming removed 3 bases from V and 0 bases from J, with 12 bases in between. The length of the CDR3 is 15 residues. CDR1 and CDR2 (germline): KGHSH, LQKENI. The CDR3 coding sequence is TGTGCCAGCTCACCCACCATAGGGGACTCCTACGAGCAGTACTTC. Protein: CASSPTIGDSYEQYF.

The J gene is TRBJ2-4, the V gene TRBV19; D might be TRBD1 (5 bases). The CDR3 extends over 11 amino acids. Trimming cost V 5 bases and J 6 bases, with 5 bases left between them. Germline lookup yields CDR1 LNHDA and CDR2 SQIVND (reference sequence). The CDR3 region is CASSDRNIQYF. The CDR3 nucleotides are TGTGCCAGTAGTGACAGAAACATTCAGTACTTC.

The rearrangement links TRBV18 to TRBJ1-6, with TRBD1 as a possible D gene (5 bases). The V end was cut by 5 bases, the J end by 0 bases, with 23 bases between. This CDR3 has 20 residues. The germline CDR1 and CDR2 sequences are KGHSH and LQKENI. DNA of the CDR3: TGTGCCAGCTCATCCAATTACGACCGGGACCGGAGCTCCTATAATTCACCCCTCCACTTT. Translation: CASSSNYDRDRSSYNSPLHF.

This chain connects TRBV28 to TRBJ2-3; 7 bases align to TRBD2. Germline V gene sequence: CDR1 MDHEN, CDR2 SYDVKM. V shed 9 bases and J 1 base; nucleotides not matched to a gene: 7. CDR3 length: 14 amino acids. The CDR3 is CASTSVLGTDTQYF. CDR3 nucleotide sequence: TGTGCCAGTACTAGCGTTCTGGGCACAGATACGCAGTATTTT. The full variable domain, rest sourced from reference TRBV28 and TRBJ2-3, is DVKVTQSSRYLVKRTGEKVFLECVQDMDHENMFWYRQDPGLGLRLIYFSYDVKMKEKGDIPEGYSVSREKKERFSLILESASTNQTSMYLCASTSVLGTDTQYFGPGTRLTVL.

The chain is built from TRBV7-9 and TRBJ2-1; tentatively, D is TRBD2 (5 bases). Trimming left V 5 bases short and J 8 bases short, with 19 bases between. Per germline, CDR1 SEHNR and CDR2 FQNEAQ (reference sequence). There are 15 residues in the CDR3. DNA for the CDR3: TGTGCCAGCAGCCCTAGCCCGAGGATCGTGGATGAGCAGTTCTTC. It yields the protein CASSPSPRIVDEQFF.

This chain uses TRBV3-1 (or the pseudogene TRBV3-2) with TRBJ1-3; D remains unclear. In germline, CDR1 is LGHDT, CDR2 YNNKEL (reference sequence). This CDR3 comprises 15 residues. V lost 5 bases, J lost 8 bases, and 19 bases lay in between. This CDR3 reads CASSSSQGKGYTIYF. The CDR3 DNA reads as TGTGCCAGCAGCTCATCTCAAGGCAAAGGGTACACCATATATTTT.

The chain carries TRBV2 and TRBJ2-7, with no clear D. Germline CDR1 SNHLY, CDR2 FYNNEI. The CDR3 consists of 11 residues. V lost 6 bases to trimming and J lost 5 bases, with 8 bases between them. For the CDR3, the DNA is TGTGCCAGCAGATATGCGGACGAGCAGTACTTC. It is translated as CASRYADEQYF.

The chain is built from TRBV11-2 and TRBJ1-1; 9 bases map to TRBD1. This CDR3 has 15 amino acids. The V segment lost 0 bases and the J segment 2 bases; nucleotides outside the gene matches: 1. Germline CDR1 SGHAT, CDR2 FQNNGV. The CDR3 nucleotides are TGTGCCAGCAGCTTAGAACAGGGGGCCAACACTGAAGCTTTCTTT. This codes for CASSLEQGANTEAFF.

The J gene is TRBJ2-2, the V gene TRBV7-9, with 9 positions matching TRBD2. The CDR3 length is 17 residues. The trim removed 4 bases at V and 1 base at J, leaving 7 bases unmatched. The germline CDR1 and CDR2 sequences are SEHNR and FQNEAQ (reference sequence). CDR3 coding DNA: TGTGCCAGCAGCTGGAGGAGCGGGGGGCGGAACACCGGGGAGCTGTTTTTT. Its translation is CASSWRSGGRNTGELFF.

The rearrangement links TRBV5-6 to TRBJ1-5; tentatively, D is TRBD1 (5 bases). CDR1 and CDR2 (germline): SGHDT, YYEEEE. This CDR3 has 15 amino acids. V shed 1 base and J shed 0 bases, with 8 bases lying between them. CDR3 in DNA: TGTGCCAGCAGCTTGCAGGGCTATAGCAATCAGCCCCAGCATTTT. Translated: CASSLQGYSNQPQHF.

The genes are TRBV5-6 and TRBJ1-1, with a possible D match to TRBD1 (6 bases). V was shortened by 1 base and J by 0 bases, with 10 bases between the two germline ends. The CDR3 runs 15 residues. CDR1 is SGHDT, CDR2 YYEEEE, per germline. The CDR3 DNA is TGTGCCAGCAGCTTGCCAGGGGTGATGAACACTGAAGCTTTCTTT. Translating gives CASSLPGVMNTEAFF.

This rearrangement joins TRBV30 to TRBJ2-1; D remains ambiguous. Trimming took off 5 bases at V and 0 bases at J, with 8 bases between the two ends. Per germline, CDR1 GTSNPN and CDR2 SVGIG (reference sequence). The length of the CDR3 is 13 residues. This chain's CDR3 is CAWGESSYNEQFF. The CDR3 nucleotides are TGTGCCTGGGGCGAGAGCTCCTACAATGAGCAGTTCTTC.

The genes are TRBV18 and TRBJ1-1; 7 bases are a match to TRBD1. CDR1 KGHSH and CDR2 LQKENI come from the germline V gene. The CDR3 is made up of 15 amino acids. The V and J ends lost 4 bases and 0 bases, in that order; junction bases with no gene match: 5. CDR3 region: CASSLQGGMNTEAFF. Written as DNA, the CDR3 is TGTGCCAGCTCACTACAAGGGGGCATGAACACTGAAGCTTTCTTT. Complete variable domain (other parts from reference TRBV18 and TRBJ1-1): NAGVMQNPRHLVRRRGQEARLRCSPMKGHSHVYWYRQLPEEGLKFMVYLQKENIIDESGMPKERFSAEFPKEGPSILRIQQVVRGDSAAYFCASSLQGGMNTEAFFGQGTRLTVV.

CDR3: CASTLTGANSPLHF. The CDR3 DNA is TGTGCCAGCACCTTGACAGGGGCGAATTCACCCCTCCACTTT. The chain has TRBV6-5 and TRBJ1-6, with 8 nucleotides matching TRBD1. There are 14 residues in the CDR3. CDR1 and CDR2 (germline): MNHEY, SVGAGI. Unmatched junction bases numbered 6, after V lost 7 bases and J lost 7 bases.

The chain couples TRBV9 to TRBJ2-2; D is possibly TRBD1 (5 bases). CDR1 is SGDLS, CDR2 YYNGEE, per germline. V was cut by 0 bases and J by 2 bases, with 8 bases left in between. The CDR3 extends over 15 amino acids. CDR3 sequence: CASSVGWGNTGELFF. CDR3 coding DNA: TGTGCCAGCAGCGTAGGGTGGGGCAACACCGGGGAGCTGTTTTTT.